This TCR beta chain derives from a study of blood T cells in healthy people across ages (dated by TCRdb to the mid-2010s). Broadly, across the study: In model experiments, template switching captured about one uniquely barcoded TCR beta cDNA molecule for every two T cells. The study measured age-related changes in TCR beta repertoire diversity using deep sequencing normalized with unique cDNA molecular identifiers. The donors were split into four age groups: young (average about 15 years), middle-aged (39), aged (62) and long-lived (over 80). The study analyzed two additional independent replicas of 1 million unique cDNA reads from the same blood draw for two donors, one aged 18 to 29 and one aged 80 or older.

The investigation overall reported the following: Since profiling was done on bulk unsorted PBMCs, naive and antigen-experienced compartments could not be conclusively compared. Donor CMV infection status was unknown, potentially confounding age-related changes in expanded clonotypes. Estimates of total diversity based on one million sequenced T cells were considered lower bounds and underestimates. As age increased, observed TCR beta diversity per million T cells dropped in a roughly linear way, and a significant reduction was already evident by age 40. A strong correlation was found between observed TCR beta diversity and the percentage of naive T cells measured by flow cytometry. Compared with the aged group, the long-lived group had more naive CD4+ T cells, fewer expanded clones and increased TCR diversity, suggesting age selection.

Taken from the germline V gene, the CDR1 and CDR2 loops are LGHNA and YSLEER. From the cysteine up to the phenylalanine, the CDR3 has a length of 16 residues. The entry retains the CDR3 DNA only, 48 bases that are in frame from base 1. Details on this clonotype: It has no known antigen specificity. There are no base qualities to consult, and no much larger clone falls within one base.

The library relied on 5' RACE. The reads were generated on an Illumina HiSeq 2500. A second PCR of about 6 to 12 cycles was run with a J-beta primer mix and a sample-barcoded 5' primer. A template-switch 5' adaptor carrying 12 random nucleotides introduced a unique molecular identifier onto each TCR beta cDNA molecule. At least 2.5 million CDR3-containing paired-end reads were obtained from each sample. All of the RNA was converted into first-strand cDNA using the Mint cDNA synthesis kit, with a TRBC-specific oligonucleotide serving as the primer. After uracil-DNA glycosylase treatment, a first 18-cycle PCR used universal primers M1SS and BC2_uni_R on all cDNA. Turning to the authors' computational methods: For normalization, 1 million high-quality reads were randomly selected from each sample, with every read carrying a distinct molecular identifier. Instead of being binned into consensus sequences, reads that shared molecular identifiers were thrown out. MiTCR, with a Q25 quality threshold and the strictest error-elimination algorithm, was used for CDR3 identification, clonotype clustering and error correction. A nonparametric unseen species model using Euler transformation provided a lower-bound estimate of total TCR beta diversity. Using fastp at Q25 and MiXCR, TCRdb reprocessed the public reads and kept productive beta chains. Entries that share a CDR3 protein sequence are merged under the most common genes and DNA. The V and J calls, along with clone size, are taken from TCRdb and not from the paper's own processing. This sample is represented by 780,000 or so distinct CDR3 sequences; around a quarter of them were singletons. Around 3.6% of the sample is in the top ten clones.

Systemically healthy Caucasian individuals from Russia, around 38 in total and aged about 6 to 95 years, were included as donors. Roughly 9 milliliters of peripheral blood were drawn from each donor into EDTA-treated Vacutainer tubes. Ficoll-Paque density-gradient centrifugation was used to isolate PBMCs, with at least 7 million obtained per sample. Trizol reagent was used to extract total RNA from the PBMCs, yielding at least 5.5 micrograms per sample. For every donor, flow cytometry on a PBMC aliquot measured the percentage of naive CD45RAhigh/CD27high T cells. The same specimen was also included in a second study, on T cells of mothers and their children. As described in the second report: Donors were nine systemically healthy Caucasian individuals: three mothers and their six children. cDNA synthesis consumed the entire amount of extracted RNA, loaded at 1.5 ug RNA in each 15 ul reaction. In the second PCR, sample barcodes and 2-4 random nucleotides were introduced via the M1S primer. Each mother yielded over 8.5 million TCR beta CDR3 reads and each child roughly 3 million reads. Thymic selection shapes the output of TCR recombination in a similar way in related and unrelated pairs, and inherited differences have a minor effect. Related mother-child pairs always showed normalized repertoire overlap that was slightly higher than in unrelated mother-child pairs, though the difference was never significant. No persistent microchimeric T cell clones were found, with a detection sensitivity of 85 to 100 clones per million clonotypes. In the study, deep NGS was used to compare the TCR beta repertoires of mothers and children, and features distinguishing related mother-child pairs from unrelated individuals were sought. Mothers averaged around 40 +/- 4 years of age and children averaged roughly 12 +/- 4 years. Libraries were sequenced on Illumina HiSeq 2000 with 100+100 nt paired-end reads after adapter ligation with NEBNext reagents. Mother and child libraries were prepared a month apart and sequenced in separate runs to prevent cross-contamination. For each donor, somewhere between roughly 500,000 and 2,300,000 distinct TCR beta clonotypes were identified. Naive TCR beta clonotypes were estimated from low-frequency clonotypes matched to each donor's FACS-determined naive share, without sorting.

The clonotype was recovered from a boy between 5 and 17 years old in good health. Material for sequencing was blood. Here the chain combines TRBV4-3 and TRBJ2-5; the D gene lacks a confident call. The end of the DNA aligns better with TRBJ2-1, so the J call may be wrong. This receptor carries the CDR3 CASSQDGEGSSNEQFF. The nucleotide sequence reads TGCGCCAGCAGCCAAGATGGCGAAGGCAGTTCCAATGAGCAGTTCTTC.